The 16 T cell receptor beta chains below were found in one sample sequenced in a study of cytomegalovirus exposure and HLA in healthy donors. PCR primers comprised 60 Vbeta and 13 Jbeta primers. Clones were sequenced by immunoSEQ multiplex PCR, and TCRdb holds only the in-frame ones, with some missing. The sample holds 70,000 or so clones, roughly nine tenths seen once. The specimen sequenced was PBMCs. The origin of the receptors is a woman aged 25 to 39 in good health and CMV-seropositive.

This chain uses TRBV6-5 with TRBJ1-1; TRBD1 matches at 8 bases. The CDR3 is made up of 14 amino acids. Germline CDR1 is MNHEY and CDR2 is SVGAGI. The V segment lost 6 bases and the J segment 3 bases; nucleotides outside the gene matches: 6. The CDR3 coding sequence is TGTGCCAGCAGGATAGACAGGGGATACACTGAAGCTTTCTTT. Translated, it gives CASRIDRGYTEAFF.

The rearrangement joins TRBV2 to TRBJ2-7; D perhaps matches TRBD1 (6 bases). Deletions cut 2 bases from V and 0 bases from J, with 8 bases between. CDR1 is SNHLY, CDR2 FYNNEI, per germline. The CDR3 covers 14 residues. CDR3 loop: CASSEQTGSYEQYF. The CDR3 region has the DNA TGTGCCAGCAGTGAACAGACAGGCTCCTACGAGCAGTACTTC.

The chain employs TRBV5-1 and TRBJ2-1, with D perhaps matching TRBD1 (6 bases). CDR1 SGHRS and CDR2 YFSETQ come from the germline V gene. The CDR3 totals 14 residues. The V gene lost 4 bases and the J gene lost 0 bases, with 8 bases spanning the gap. The CDR3 region has the DNA TGCGCCAGCAGCCGGGACAACTCCTACAATGAGCAGTTCTTC. Protein product: CASSRDNSYNEQFF.

The V call is TRBV7-9, the J call TRBJ1-2; D not certain. Germline V gene sequence: CDR1 SEHNR, CDR2 FQNEAQ (reference sequence). The CDR3 is 14 residues long. Trimming cost V 2 bases and J 0 bases, with 7 bases left between them. CDR3 in amino acids: CASSLPGSNYGYTF. CDR3 coding DNA: TGTGCCAGCAGCTTACCAGGATCTAACTATGGCTACACCTTC.

This chain joins TRBV5-1 and TRBJ1-2; tentatively, D is TRBD1 (6 bases). With 3 bases removed from V and 5 bases from J, the gap between germline ends came to 11 bases. The CDR3 consists of 13 residues. The germline gives CDR1 SGHRS, CDR2 YFSETQ. In nucleotides, the CDR3 is TGCGCCAGCAGCTCGGCAGGGGAATATGGCTACACCTTC. Translating gives CASSSAGEYGYTF.

Of note for this clone: One end of the junction is discordant with germline, which a read error may explain. V is TRBV7-9 and J is TRBJ1-2; possible D gene TRBD1, 6 bases. The germline CDR1 and CDR2 sequences are SEHNR and FQNEAQ (reference sequence). The CDR3 runs 14 residues. The CDR3 reads CASSLGGESYGYTF. CDR3 sequence (DNA): TGTGCAAGCAGCTTAGGGGGGGAAAGCTATGGCTACACCTTC.

This clone was recorded once. The chain has TRBV15 and TRBJ1-3; D is unresolved. The V and J ends lost 11 bases and 4 bases respectively, with 18 bases between them. The CDR3 sequence is 14 residues long. The germline V gene has CDR1 LNHNV and CDR2 YYDKDF (reference sequence). CDR3 coding DNA: TGTGCCGCTCGCCAGACGGGGTCCGGAAACACCATATATTTT. Protein sequence: CAARQTGSGNTIYF.

V and J are TRBV5-6 and TRBJ2-5, with TRBD1 matching over 10 bases. Judging by the DNA end, TRBJ2-7 fits better; the J call may be wrong. Germline CDR1 and CDR2: SGHDT and YYEEEE. This CDR3 is 14 amino acids long. Here the CDR3 reads CASSETGGIYEQYF. The CDR3 coding sequence is TGTGCCAGCAGCGAGACAGGGGGCATCTACGAGCAGTACTTC.

The gene calls are TRBV10-1 and TRBJ2-7; no reliable D call. The length of the CDR3 is 13 residues. V was clipped by 4 bases and J by 6 bases, with 13 bases between them. The germline V gene encodes CDR1 WNHNN and CDR2 SYGVQD (reference sequence). For the CDR3, the DNA is TGCGCCAGCAGTGCTCAGATGGCAGGCGAGCAGTACTTC. Translation gives CASSAQMAGEQYF.

The rearrangement uses TRBV7-2 and TRBJ2-5; D possibly corresponds to TRBD1 (6 bases). The CDR3 has 14 amino acids. Germline V CDR1 and CDR2: SGHTA, FQGNSA. V lost 5 bases and J lost 5, with 15 bases in between. CDR3 protein: CASSLGTTPETQYF. CDR3 bases: TGTGCCAGCAGCCTCGGGACAACCCCCGAGACCCAGTACTTC.

The V and J genes are TRBV5-4 and TRBJ2-7; D ambiguous. Germline V lookup: CDR1 SGHNT, CDR2 YYREEE (reference sequence). V dropped 3 bases and J dropped 2 bases, with 12 bases sitting between them. This CDR3 comprises 14 residues. The CDR3 region is CASSSVVSPYEQYF. In DNA form, the CDR3 reads TGTGCCAGCAGCTCAGTCGTTTCCCCCTACGAGCAGTACTTC. The full variable domain, in which reference TRBV5-4 and TRBJ2-7 provide the parts outside the CDR3, is ETGVTQSPTHLIKTRGQQVTLRCSSQSGHNTVSWYQQALGQGPQFIFQYYREEENGRGNFPPRFSGLQFPNYSSELNVNALELDDSALYLCASSSVVSPYEQYFGPGTRLTVT.

This chain uses TRBV29-1 with TRBJ2-2, with D possibly matching TRBD1 (5 bases). Between the trimmed V and J ends, which lost 5 bases and 1 base, there was a span of 11 bases. CDR3 length equals 14 residues. The germline gives CDR1 SQVTM, CDR2 ANQGSEA. This CDR3 is CSVYPQGNTGELFF. CDR3 nucleotide sequence: TGCAGCGTTTACCCCCAGGGGAACACCGGGGAGCTGTTTTTT.

V gene TRBV19 combines with J gene TRBJ2-3; TRBD2 agrees at 10 bases. The germline gives CDR1 LNHDA, CDR2 SQIVND (reference sequence). The junction had 3 bases not matched to a gene; V was cut back by 5 bases and J by 1 base. The CDR3 has 15 residues. The CDR3 coding sequence is TGTGCCAGTAGTGTTCTAGCGGGGGGCACAGATACGCAGTATTTT. It translates to CASSVLAGGTDTQYF. The full variable domain, in which reference TRBV19 and TRBJ2-3 provide the parts outside the CDR3, is DGGITQSPKYLFRKEGQNVTLSCEQNLNHDAMYWYRQDPGQGLRLIYYSQIVNDFQKGDIAEGYSVSREKKESFPLTVTSAQKNPTAFYLCASSVLAGGTDTQYFGPGTRLTVL.

The chain links TRBV7-3 to TRBJ2-7, with 7 bases aligning to TRBD2. CDR1 SGHTA and CDR2 FQGTGA come from the germline V gene. J was trimmed by 7 bases and V by 1 base; bases with no gene match: 7. This CDR3 contains 14 residues. The CDR3 nucleotides are TGTGCCAGCAGCTTAAGGCCGAGGGAGGGGGAGCAGTACTTC. Its translation is CASSLRPREGEQYF. The full variable domain, in which reference TRBV7-3 and TRBJ2-7 provide the parts outside the CDR3, is GAGVSQTPSNKVTEKGKYVELRCDPISGHTALYWYRQSLGQGPEFLIYFQGTGAADDSGLPNDRFFAVRPEGSVSTLKIQRTERGDSAVYLCASSLRPREGEQYFGPGTRLTVT.

V usage is TRBV6-9 and J usage is TRBJ2-7; D is possibly TRBD1 (5 bases). V was clipped by 0 bases and J by 2 bases, with 8 bases between them. The germline V gene encodes CDR1 MNHGY and CDR2 SVAAGI. The CDR3 covers 14 residues. CDR3 nucleotide sequence: TGTGCCAGCAGTTATTCGGACAACCCCTACGAGCAGTACTTC. Encoded protein: CASSYSDNPYEQYF.

The chain carries TRBV7-9 and TRBJ2-1, with 7 bases matching TRBD2. Unmatched junction bases numbered 10, after V lost 1 base and J lost 10 bases. The germline V gene encodes CDR1 SEHNR and CDR2 FQNEAQ (reference sequence). This CDR3 region has 15 residues. The CDR3 loop reads CASSLGRTSRGEQFF. Written as DNA, the CDR3 is TGTGCCAGCAGCTTAGGAAGGACTAGTCGAGGCGAGCAGTTCTTC. Looking up the rest from reference TRBV7-9 and TRBJ2-1 gives the full variable domain: DTGVSQNPRHKITKRGQNVTFRCDPISEHNRLYWYRQTLGQGPEFLTYFQNEAQLEKSRLLSDRFSAERPKGSFSTLEIQRTEQGDSAMYLCASSLGRTSRGEQFFGPGTRLTVL.